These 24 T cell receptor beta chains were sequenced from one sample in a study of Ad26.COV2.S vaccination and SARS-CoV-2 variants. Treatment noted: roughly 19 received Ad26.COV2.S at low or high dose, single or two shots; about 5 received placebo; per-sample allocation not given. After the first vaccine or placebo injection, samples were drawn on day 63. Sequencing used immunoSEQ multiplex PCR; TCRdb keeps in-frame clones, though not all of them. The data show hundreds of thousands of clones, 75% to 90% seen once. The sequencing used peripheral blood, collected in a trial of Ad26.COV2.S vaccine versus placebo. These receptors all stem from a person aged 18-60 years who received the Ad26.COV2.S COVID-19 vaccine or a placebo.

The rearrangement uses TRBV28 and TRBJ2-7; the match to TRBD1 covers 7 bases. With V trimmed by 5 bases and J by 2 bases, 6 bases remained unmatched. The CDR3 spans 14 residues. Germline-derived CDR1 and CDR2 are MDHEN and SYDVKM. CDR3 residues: CASSNDRVPYEQYF. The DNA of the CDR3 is TGTGCCAGCAGTAACGACAGGGTTCCCTACGAGCAGTACTTC. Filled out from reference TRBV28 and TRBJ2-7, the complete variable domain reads DVKVTQSSRYLVKRTGEKVFLECVQDMDHENMFWYRQDPGLGLRLIYFSYDVKMKEKGDIPEGYSVSREKKERFSLILESASTNQTSMYLCASSNDRVPYEQYFGPGTRLTVT.

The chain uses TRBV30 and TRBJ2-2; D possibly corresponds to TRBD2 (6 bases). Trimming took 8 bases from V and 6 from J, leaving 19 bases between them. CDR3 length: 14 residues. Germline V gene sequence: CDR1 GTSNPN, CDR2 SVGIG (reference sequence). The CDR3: CAGSPTGEAGELFF. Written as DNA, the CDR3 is TGTGCCGGAAGCCCCACTGGGGAGGCCGGGGAGCTGTTTTTT.

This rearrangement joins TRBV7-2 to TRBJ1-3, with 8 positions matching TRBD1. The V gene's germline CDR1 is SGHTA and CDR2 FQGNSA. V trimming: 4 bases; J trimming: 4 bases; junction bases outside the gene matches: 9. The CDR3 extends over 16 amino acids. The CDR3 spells CASSSRLRTGGNTIYF. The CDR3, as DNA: TGTGCCAGCAGCTCTCGCCTACGGACAGGGGGAAACACCATATATTTT.

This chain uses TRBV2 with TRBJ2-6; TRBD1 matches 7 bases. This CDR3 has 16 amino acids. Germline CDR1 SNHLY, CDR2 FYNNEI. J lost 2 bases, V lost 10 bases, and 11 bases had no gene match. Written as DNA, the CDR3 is TGTGCCATCACCCTTCCCCAGGGGGCTGGGGCCAACGTCCTGACTTTC. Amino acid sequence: CAITLPQGAGANVLTF.

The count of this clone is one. The CDR3 DNA follows: TGTGCCAGCAGTTTAGGCATCGGCTACACCTTC. Amino acid sequence: CASSLGIGYTF. V and J are TRBV12-3 or TRBV12-4 and TRBJ1-2; unclear D gene. Trimming took 1 base from V and 8 from J, leaving 5 bases between them. This CDR3 spans 11 amino acids.

CDR3 DNA: TGCGCCAGCAGCCAAGAACGGGACAGCTATTCACCCCTCCACTTT. Residues: CASSQERDSYSPLHF. The chain couples TRBV4-1 to TRBJ1-6, with 7 bases lining up with TRBD1. With 0 bases clipped from V and 8 bases from J, the junction kept 4 bases outside the gene matches. Looked up from germline, CDR1 is MGHRA and CDR2 is YSYEKL. This CDR3 is built from 15 residues.

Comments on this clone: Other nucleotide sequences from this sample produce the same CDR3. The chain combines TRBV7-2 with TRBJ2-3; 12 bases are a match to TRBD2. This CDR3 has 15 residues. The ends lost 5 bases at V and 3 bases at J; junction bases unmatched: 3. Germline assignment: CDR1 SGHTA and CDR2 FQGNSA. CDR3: CASSLLAGGTDTQYF. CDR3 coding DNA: TGTGCCAGCAGCCTACTAGCGGGGGGAACAGATACGCAGTATTTT.

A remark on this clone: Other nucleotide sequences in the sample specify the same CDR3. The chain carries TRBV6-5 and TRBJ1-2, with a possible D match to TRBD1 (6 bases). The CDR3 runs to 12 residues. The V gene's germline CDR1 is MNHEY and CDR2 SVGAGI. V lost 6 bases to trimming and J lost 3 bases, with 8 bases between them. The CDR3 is CASRKGDYGYTF. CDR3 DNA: TGTGCCAGCAGAAAGGGGGACTATGGCTACACCTTC.

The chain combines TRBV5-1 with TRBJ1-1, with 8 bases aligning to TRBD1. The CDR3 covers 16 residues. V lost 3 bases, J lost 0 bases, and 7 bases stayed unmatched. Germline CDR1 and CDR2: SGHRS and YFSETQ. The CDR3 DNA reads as TGCGCCAGCAGCTCAGGACAGGGAGTTATGAACACTGAAGCTTTCTTT. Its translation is CASSSGQGVMNTEAFF.

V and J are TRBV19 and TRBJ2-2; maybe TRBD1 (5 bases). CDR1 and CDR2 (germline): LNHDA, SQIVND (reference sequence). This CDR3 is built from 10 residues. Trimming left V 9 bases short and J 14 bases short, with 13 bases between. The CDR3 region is CASGRDRLFF. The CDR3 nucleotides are TGTGCCAGCGGCCGAGACAGACTGTTTTTT.

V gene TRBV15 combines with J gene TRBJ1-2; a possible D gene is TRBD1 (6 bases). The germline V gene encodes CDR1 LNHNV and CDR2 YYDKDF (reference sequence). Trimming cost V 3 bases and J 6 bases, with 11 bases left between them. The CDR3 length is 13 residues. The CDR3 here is CATSRDSADGYTF. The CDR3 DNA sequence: TGTGCCACCAGCAGGGACAGTGCCGATGGCTACACCTTC.

The CDR3 reads CSVDSNGYTF. DNA for the CDR3: TGCAGCGTTGACAGTAACGGCTACACCTTC. The V and J genes are TRBV29-1 and TRBJ1-2; no clear D gene. Germline CDR1 reads SQVTM; CDR2 reads ANQGSEA. The CDR3 loop spans 10 amino acids. V was pared by 3 bases and J by 8 bases, with 7 bases between. The variable domain in full, with the rest retrieved from reference TRBV29-1 and TRBJ1-2, is SAVISQKPSRDICQRGTSLTIQCQVDSQVTMMFWYRQQPGQSLTLIATANQGSEATYESGFVIDKFPISRPNLTFSTLTVSNMSPEDSSIYLCSVDSNGYTFGSGTRLTVV.

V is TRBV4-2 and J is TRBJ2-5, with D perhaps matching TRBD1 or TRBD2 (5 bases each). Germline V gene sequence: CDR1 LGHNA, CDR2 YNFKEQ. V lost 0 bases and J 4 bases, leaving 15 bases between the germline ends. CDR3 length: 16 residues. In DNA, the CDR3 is TGTGCCAGCAGCCAAGATCCCCCAGGGAGTGGAGAGACCCAGTACTTC. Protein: CASSQDPPGSGETQYF.

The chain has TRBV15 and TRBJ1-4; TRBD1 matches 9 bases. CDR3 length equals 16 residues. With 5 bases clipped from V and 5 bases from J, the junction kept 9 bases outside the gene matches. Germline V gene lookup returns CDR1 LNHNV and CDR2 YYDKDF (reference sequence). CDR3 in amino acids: CATSPDRGSKNEKLFF. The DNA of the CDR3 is TGTGCCACCAGCCCGGACAGGGGATCGAAGAATGAAAAACTGTTTTTT.

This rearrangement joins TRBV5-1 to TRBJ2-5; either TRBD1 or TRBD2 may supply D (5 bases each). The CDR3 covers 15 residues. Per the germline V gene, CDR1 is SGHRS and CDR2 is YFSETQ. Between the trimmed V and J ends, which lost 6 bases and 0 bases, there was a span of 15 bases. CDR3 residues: CASNPSGAYQETQYF. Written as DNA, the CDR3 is TGCGCCAGCAATCCCTCCGGGGCCTACCAAGAGACCCAGTACTTC.

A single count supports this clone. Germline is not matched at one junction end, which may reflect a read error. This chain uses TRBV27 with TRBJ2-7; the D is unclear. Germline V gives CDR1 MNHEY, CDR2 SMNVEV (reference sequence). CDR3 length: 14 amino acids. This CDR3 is CASRLFLSSYEQYF. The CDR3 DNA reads TGTGCCAGCCGTTTGTTCCTGAGCTCCTACGAGCAGTACTTC.

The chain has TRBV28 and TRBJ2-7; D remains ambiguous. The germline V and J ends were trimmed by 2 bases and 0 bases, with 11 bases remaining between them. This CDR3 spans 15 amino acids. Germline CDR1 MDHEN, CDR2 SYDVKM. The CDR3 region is CASSLNLVFSYEQYF. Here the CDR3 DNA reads TGTGCCAGCAGTTTAAATTTAGTTTTCTCCTACGAGCAGTACTTC.

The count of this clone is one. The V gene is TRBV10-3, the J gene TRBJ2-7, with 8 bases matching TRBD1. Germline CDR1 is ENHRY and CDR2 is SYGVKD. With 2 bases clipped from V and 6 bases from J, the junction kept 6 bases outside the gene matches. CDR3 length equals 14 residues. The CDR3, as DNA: TGTGCCATCAGTGAGACCGACAGGGGAGGCGAGCAGTACTTC. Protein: CAISETDRGGEQYF.

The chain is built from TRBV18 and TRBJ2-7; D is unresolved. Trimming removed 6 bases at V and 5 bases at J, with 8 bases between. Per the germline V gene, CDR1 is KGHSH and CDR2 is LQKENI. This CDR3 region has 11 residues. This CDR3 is CASSLDDEQYF. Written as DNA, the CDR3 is TGTGCCAGCTCCTTGGACGACGAGCAGTACTTC.

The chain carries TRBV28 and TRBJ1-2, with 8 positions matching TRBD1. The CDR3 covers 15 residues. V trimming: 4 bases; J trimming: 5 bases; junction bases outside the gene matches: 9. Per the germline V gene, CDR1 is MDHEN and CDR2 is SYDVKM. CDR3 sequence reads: CASSYSGGVGYGYTF. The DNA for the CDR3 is TGTGCCAGCAGTTACTCAGGGGGCGTAGGGTATGGCTACACCTTC.

The CDR3 DNA reads as TGCGCCAGCAGCAAAGCGCGGGATATCGCGTACGAGCAGTACTTC. Protein product: CASSKARDIAYEQYF. This rearrangement joins TRBV5-1 to TRBJ2-7; D may be TRBD2 (6 bases). Deletions cut 4 bases from V and 4 bases from J, with 18 bases between. CDR1 and CDR2 (germline): SGHRS, YFSETQ. The CDR3 is made up of 15 amino acids.

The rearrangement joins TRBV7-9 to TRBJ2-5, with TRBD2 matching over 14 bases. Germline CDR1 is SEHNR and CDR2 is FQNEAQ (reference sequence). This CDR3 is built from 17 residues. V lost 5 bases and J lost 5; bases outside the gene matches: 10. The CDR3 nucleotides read TGTGCCAGCAGCCAGGGACTAGCGGGGGCGTCTACGGAGACCCAGTACTTC. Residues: CASSQGLAGASTETQYF.

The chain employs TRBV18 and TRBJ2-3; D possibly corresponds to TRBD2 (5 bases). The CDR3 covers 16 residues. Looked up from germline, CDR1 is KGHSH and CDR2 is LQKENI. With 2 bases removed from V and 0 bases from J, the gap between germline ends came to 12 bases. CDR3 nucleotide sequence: TGTGCCAGCTCACCATCCTGGGGAGCCAGCACAGATACGCAGTATTTT. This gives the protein CASSPSWGASTDTQYF.

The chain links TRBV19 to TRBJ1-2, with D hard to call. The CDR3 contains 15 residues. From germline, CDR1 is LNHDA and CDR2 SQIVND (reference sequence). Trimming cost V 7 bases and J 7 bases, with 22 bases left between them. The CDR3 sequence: CASIHQNRAGSGYTF. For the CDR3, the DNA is TGTGCCAGTATCCACCAAAACAGAGCGGGAAGTGGCTACACCTTC.